The 32 T cell receptor beta chains in this list originate from one sample, sequenced in a study of prognosis after radiotherapy for stage I lung cancer. Amplification of TCR beta CDR3 from genomic DNA used two-round multiplex PCR. With primers specific to each TRBV and TRBJ gene, the first-round PCR was performed. Via MiXCR, TCRdb re-called the multiplex PCR reads, giving one row per CDR3 protein. The sample lists 30,000 or so distinct CDR3 sequences; about 33% were seen once. Sequenced material: PBMCs, taken before or after stereotactic body radiation therapy (not recorded which). The origin of the receptors is a donor aged 50 or older with non-small cell lung cancer.

In its sample, this clonotype was seen a few times. The rearrangement links TRBV6-5 to TRBJ1-6; D uncertain. From germline, CDR1 is MNHEY and CDR2 SVGAGI. CDR3 length: 15 residues. Deletions cut 0 bases from V and 7 bases from J, with 10 bases between. The CDR3 protein is CASSYSEYNNSPLHF. CDR3 DNA sequence: TGTGCCAGCAGTTACTCGGAATATAACAATTCACCCCTCCACTTT.

The chain carries TRBV2 and TRBJ1-6, with 8 nucleotides matching TRBD1. J was trimmed by 5 bases and V by 7 bases; bases with no gene match: 10. The germline V gene encodes CDR1 SNHLY and CDR2 FYNNEI. CDR3 size: 16 residues. CDR3 nucleotides: TGTGCCAGCAATGTACCAGGACAGGGAGATAATTCACCCCTCCACTTT. It codes for CASNVPGQGDNSPLHF.

This chain's CDR3 is CASSRDGRETEAFF. For the CDR3, the DNA is TGTGCCAGCAGCAGGGACGGACGGGAGACTGAAGCTTTCTTT. V is TRBV5-4 and J is TRBJ1-1, with D perhaps matching TRBD1 (5 bases). CDR3 length equals 14 residues. The V end lost 4 bases, the J end lost 5 bases, and 15 bases lay between the germline ends. From germline, CDR1 is SGHNT and CDR2 YYREEE (reference sequence).

The genes are TRBV7-3 and TRBJ2-1; D gene ambiguous. Deletions cut 5 bases from V and 10 bases from J, with 9 bases between. In germline, CDR1 is SGHTA, CDR2 FQGTGA. The CDR3 loop spans 11 amino acids. For the CDR3, the DNA is TGTGCCAGCAGCGTAGGGAAGGAGCAGTTCTTC. Protein product: CASSVGKEQFF.

Concerning this clonotype: A much more abundant neighbour one base away suggests this may be a read error. CDR3 amino acids: CASSREVGGLGEKLFF. The CDR3 bases are TGTGCCAGCAGCCGAGAGGTGGGGGGCTTGGGTGAAAAACTGTTTTTT. This chain connects TRBV9 to TRBJ1-4; possible D gene TRBD1, 6 bases. With 4 bases removed from V and 7 bases from J, the gap between germline ends came to 20 bases. CDR1 is SGDLS, CDR2 YYNGEE, per germline. The CDR3 length is 16 residues. Drawing the rest from reference TRBV9 and TRBJ1-4, the complete variable domain is DSGVTQTPKHLITATGQRVTLRCSPRSGDLSVYWYQQSLDQGLQFLIQYYNGEERAKGNILERFSAQQFPDLHSELNLSSLELGDSALYFCASSREVGGLGEKLFFGSGTQLSVL.

J is TRBJ2-7 and V is TRBV20-1; possibly TRBD2 for D (6 bases). Trimming removed 3 bases from V and 5 bases from J, with 20 bases in between. The CDR3 runs 15 residues. Germline V lookup: CDR1 DFQATT, CDR2 SNEGSKA (reference sequence). The CDR3 nucleotides read TGCAGTGCTAGGGGCGCTAGCGTGAGCGGCAACGAGCAGTACTTC. This translates into CSARGASVSGNEQYF.

This clonotype was counted at least ten times. The V call is TRBV20-1, the J call TRBJ2-1, with 11 bases that match TRBD2. J gave up 1 base and V 5 bases, and 13 bases lay outside the gene matches. The CDR3 is 18 amino acids. From germline, CDR1 is DFQATT and CDR2 SNEGSKA (reference sequence). CDR3 amino acids: CSADDHSGRAGSYNEQFF. The DNA for the CDR3 is TGCAGTGCTGACGACCATAGCGGGAGGGCCGGGTCCTACAATGAGCAGTTCTTC.

Notes on this clonotype: Given a much more abundant clone one base away, this may be a read error. This chain uses TRBV5-1 with TRBJ2-5, with 13 bases matching TRBD2. The CDR3 is 16 residues long. The trim removed 6 bases at V and 4 bases at J, leaving 9 bases unmatched. CDR1 SGHRS and CDR2 YFSETQ come from the germline V gene. The CDR3 reads CASILGLAGEGETQYF. The CDR3 DNA is TGCGCCAGCATCCTAGGACTAGCGGGAGAGGGAGAGACCCAGTACTTC.

The V call is TRBV5-1, the J call TRBJ2-2, with D maybe TRBD2 (5 bases). This CDR3 region has 14 residues. Germline CDR1 reads SGHRS; CDR2 reads YFSETQ. The germline V and J ends were trimmed by 4 bases and 1 base, with 8 bases remaining between them. The chain's CDR3 is CASSRSGNTGELFF. CDR3 DNA: TGCGCCAGCAGCCGGAGCGGGAACACCGGGGAGCTGTTTTTT.

This chain links TRBV7-8 with TRBJ1-2; the D gene is possibly TRBD1 (6 bases). This CDR3 comprises 14 residues. Germline assignment: CDR1 SGHVS and CDR2 FQNEAQ. Trimming pared 2 bases from V and 8 bases from J, leaving 15 bases between. The CDR3 sequence: CASSLIPGAFGYTF. The CDR3 nucleotides are TGTGCCAGCAGCTTAATTCCAGGGGCGTTCGGCTACACCTTC.

The V gene is TRBV6-5, the J gene TRBJ1-3; tentatively, D is TRBD1 (5 bases). The CDR3 is 17 residues long. Germline CDR1 MNHEY, CDR2 SVGAGI. V was pared by 2 bases and J by 4 bases, with 18 bases between. The CDR3 reads CASSYDAGSGYGNTIYF. For the CDR3, the DNA is TGTGCCAGCAGTTACGACGCAGGGAGTGGGTACGGAAACACCATATATTTT.

This clonotype showed up just a few times. This chain uses TRBV19 with TRBJ2-1; 7 bases align to TRBD1. The germline V gene has CDR1 LNHDA and CDR2 SQIVND (reference sequence). The CDR3 covers 15 residues. V dropped 5 bases and J dropped 9; count of bases not matched to a gene: 13. CDR3 protein: CASSPVTGLTTEQFF. The CDR3 region has the DNA TGTGCCAGTAGTCCCGTGACAGGGTTGACTACTGAGCAGTTCTTC.

This clonotype was recorded many times. The chain has TRBV19 and TRBJ2-3; no firm D call. The germline gives CDR1 LNHDA, CDR2 SQIVND (reference sequence). V was trimmed by 3 bases and J by 0 bases, leaving 7 bases between them. The CDR3 has 14 amino acids. The CDR3 reads CASSIGRSTDTQYF. The CDR3 coding sequence is TGTGCCAGTAGTATTGGGCGAAGCACAGATACGCAGTATTTT.

This clonotype was picked up many times. The chain uses TRBV3-1 and TRBJ2-5, with D possibly TRBD2 on 5 matching bases. The CDR3 spans 15 residues. The ends were cut back, 2 bases at V and 2 bases at J, with 12 bases in the middle. Germline V CDR1 and CDR2: LGHDT, YNNKEL (reference sequence). The CDR3 coding sequence is TGTGCCAGCAGCCAACATCCGGGATCACAAGAGACCCAGTACTTC. Encoded protein: CASSQHPGSQETQYF.

The chain couples TRBV19 to TRBJ2-2; unclear D gene. Germline CDR1 is LNHDA and CDR2 is SQIVND (reference sequence). There are 16 residues in the CDR3. V shed 5 bases and J shed 4 bases, with 17 bases lying between them. CDR3 sequence (DNA): TGTGCCAGTAGTTTTGTACTTGCCTACGGCACCGGGGAGCTGTTTTTT. The encoded protein is CASSFVLAYGTGELFF.

In its sample, this clonotype was seen many times. The chain couples TRBV19 to TRBJ2-3; TRBD1 matches at 7 bases. V gave up 6 bases and J gave up 1 base; unmatched junction bases: 1. The CDR3 extends over 13 amino acids. CDR1 and CDR2 from the germline V gene are LNHDA and SQIVND (reference sequence). CDR3 protein: CASRGQGTDTQYF. The CDR3 nucleotides are TGTGCCAGTAGAGGACAGGGCACAGATACGCAGTATTTT. Full variable domain (outside the CDR3, taken from reference TRBV19 and TRBJ2-3): DGGITQSPKYLFRKEGQNVTLSCEQNLNHDAMYWYRQDPGQGLRLIYYSQIVNDFQKGDIAEGYSVSREKKESFPLTVTSAQKNPTAFYLCASRGQGTDTQYFGPGTRLTVL.

The table lists this clonotype with many counts. This chain joins TRBV5-1 and TRBJ1-1; D is unclear. The CDR3 is made up of 14 amino acids. V was pared by 1 base and J by 5 bases, with 12 bases between. The V gene's germline CDR1 is SGHRS and CDR2 YFSETQ. The CDR3 loop reads CASSLLLAGTEAFF. The CDR3 DNA reads as TGCGCCAGCAGCTTGCTCCTCGCGGGGACTGAAGCTTTCTTT.

This clonotype was picked up many times. The gene calls are TRBV20-1 and TRBJ1-2, with TRBD1 as a possible D gene (6 bases). The CDR3 has 12 amino acids. Looked up from germline, CDR1 is DFQATT and CDR2 is SNEGSKA (reference sequence). V lost 7 bases, J lost 5 bases, and 14 bases lay in between. As DNA, the CDR3 is TGCAGTGGGACAGCTGGTCGGTATGGCTACACCTTC. This codes for CSGTAGRYGYTF.

The rearrangement links TRBV28 to TRBJ2-7; D remains ambiguous. The CDR3 contains 15 residues. Germline lookup yields CDR1 MDHEN and CDR2 SYDVKM. V lost 6 bases and J lost 2, with 17 bases in between. CDR3 coding DNA: TGTGCCAGCAGCTTACAGTGTAGACTTACCTACGAGCAGTACTTC. Encoded protein: CASSLQCRLTYEQYF.

This clonotype was seen repeatedly, ten times or more. The rearrangement uses TRBV13 and TRBJ1-1, with 8 positions matching TRBD1. This CDR3 contains 14 residues. Germline lookup yields CDR1 PRHDT and CDR2 FYEKMQ (reference sequence). V shed 7 bases and J 7 bases; nucleotides not matched to a gene: 11. The CDR3 coding sequence is TGTGCCAGCACCGATTCCAGGGGGCGCAGTGAAGCTTTCTTT. Translated, it gives CASTDSRGRSEAFF.

Ten or more counts support this clonotype. This rearrangement joins TRBV3-1 to TRBJ2-3; D unclear. Germline V gene data show CDR1 as LGHDT and CDR2 as YNNKEL (reference sequence). V was cut by 4 bases and J by 1 base, with 6 bases left in between. This CDR3 is 13 amino acids long. CDR3 DNA: TGTGCCAGCAGCCTATTACGCACAGATACGCAGTATTTT. Translating it yields CASSLLRTDTQYF.

This clonotype appeared many times. The chain couples TRBV5-1 to TRBJ2-1; perhaps TRBD1 as D (6 bases). The V and J ends lost 4 bases and 5 bases respectively, with 13 bases between them. The V gene's germline CDR1 is SGHRS and CDR2 YFSETQ. The CDR3 covers 14 residues. CDR3 amino acids: CASSQDSRNNEQFF. The CDR3 region has the DNA TGCGCCAGCAGCCAGGACAGTAGGAACAATGAGCAGTTCTTC.

This clonotype showed up many times. The chain couples TRBV27 to TRBJ2-1; possibly TRBD1 for D (6 bases). The V gene's germline CDR1 is MNHEY and CDR2 SMNVEV (reference sequence). V shed 3 bases and J shed 4 bases, with 13 bases lying between them. The CDR3 is 15 amino acids. The CDR3 sequence is CASSLVQGLYNEQFF. CDR3 bases: TGTGCCAGCAGTTTGGTACAGGGTTTGTACAATGAGCAGTTCTTC.

This clonotype was found many times. The genes are TRBV10-3 and TRBJ2-1, with D maybe TRBD2 (6 bases). Trimming removed 3 bases from V and 7 bases from J, with 16 bases in between. There are 15 residues in the CDR3. Germline lookup yields CDR1 ENHRY and CDR2 SYGVKD. This CDR3 reads CAISDARLVRNEQFF. In DNA, the CDR3 is TGTGCCATCAGTGACGCGAGACTAGTTCGGAATGAGCAGTTCTTC.

This clonotype has at least ten counts. V gene TRBV6-4 combines with J gene TRBJ2-1; a possible D gene is TRBD2 (5 bases). The CDR3 is made up of 15 amino acids. The V gene lost 2 bases and the J gene lost 6 bases, with 14 bases spanning the gap. Germline V CDR1 and CDR2: MRHNA, SNTAGT. The DNA of the CDR3 is TGTGCCAGCAGTGACGCCCACGGTGGGAGCAATGAGCAGTTCTTC. Protein: CASSDAHGGSNEQFF.

V usage is TRBV27 and J usage is TRBJ1-2, with D perhaps TRBD1 (5 bases). Germline V lookup: CDR1 MNHEY, CDR2 SMNVEV (reference sequence). V lost 5 bases and J 9 bases, leaving 28 bases between the germline ends. The CDR3 contains 17 residues. The CDR3 nucleotides read TGTGCCAGCAGTGAAAGGGCTGGACAAGGGGCCTTCGGCTGCTACACCTTC. As protein: CASSERAGQGAFGCYTF.

For this clonotype: A read error likely explains this, since a far larger clone differs by one base. The DNA of the CDR3 is TGTGCCAGCAGGATCCAGGGGAGTGGCAATCAGCCCCAGCATTTT. This codes for CASRIQGSGNQPQHF. This chain links TRBV27 with TRBJ1-5; D is perhaps TRBD1 (6 bases). The CDR3 spans 15 residues. Trimming pared 6 bases from V and 2 bases from J, leaving 14 bases between. The germline V gene encodes CDR1 MNHEY and CDR2 SMNVEV (reference sequence).

With respect to this clonotype: This may arise from a read error, as a much more abundant clone is one base away. V usage is TRBV19 and J usage is TRBJ2-6, with D hard to call. The CDR3 is 14 amino acids. Germline CDR1 reads LNHDA; CDR2 reads SQIVND (reference sequence). Trimming removed 6 bases from V and 1 base from J, with 7 bases in between. CDR3 nucleotide sequence: TGTGCCAGTAGACCTATTTCTGGGGCCAACGTCCTGACTTTC. It is translated as CASRPISGANVLTF.

In the case of this clonotype: A far larger clone is only one base removed, so a read error is likely. This chain connects TRBV7-9 to TRBJ2-2; 8 nucleotides match TRBD2. V shed 11 bases and J 6 bases; nucleotides not matched to a gene: 8. The CDR3 is 13 residues long. Germline-derived CDR1 and CDR2 are SEHNR and FQNEAQ (reference sequence). CDR3 nucleotide sequence: TGTGCCTCCGGGAGGGCCAAAGCCGGGGAGCTGTTTTTT. Translating it yields CASGRAKAGELFF.

This clonotype was detected many times. V is TRBV7-8 and J is TRBJ1-4, with a possible D match to TRBD1 (6 bases). Germline V gene sequence: CDR1 SGHVS, CDR2 FQNEAQ. V was cut by 0 bases and J by 7 bases, with 12 bases left in between. The length of the CDR3 is 15 residues. CDR3 protein: CASSLAGGASEKLFF. DNA for the CDR3: TGTGCCAGCAGCTTAGCGGGGGGCGCGTCTGAAAAACTGTTTTTT.

The gene calls are TRBV7-9 and TRBJ2-5, with D possibly being TRBD1 (5 bases). V dropped 5 bases and J dropped 1 base, with 20 bases sitting between them. The CDR3 consists of 17 residues. Germline CDR1 is SEHNR and CDR2 is FQNEAQ (reference sequence). CDR3 in amino acids: CASSDGRGRQFQETQYF. CDR3 nucleotides: TGTGCCAGCAGCGACGGTAGGGGCCGTCAATTCCAAGAGACCCAGTACTTC.

This clonotype was picked up many times. The chain carries TRBV30 and TRBJ2-1; D may be TRBD2 (5 bases). Per the germline V gene, CDR1 is GTSNPN and CDR2 is SVGIG (reference sequence). The germline V and J ends were trimmed by 0 bases and 9 bases, with 12 bases remaining between them. The CDR3 is 13 residues long. CDR3 in amino acids: CAWSVKAEGEQFF. CDR3 DNA sequence: TGTGCCTGGAGTGTTAAGGCCGAGGGTGAGCAGTTCTTC.